This TCR beta chain was retrieved from a study of tumor-infiltrating lymphocytes in primary liver carcinoma (dated by TCRdb to about 2017). Background for the entire study: The five patients, three men and two women aged 30 to 69 years, had hepatocellular carcinoma (four) or combined HCC and intrahepatic cholangiocarcinoma (one). Agilent mRNA microarray profiling was performed on the approximately 25 tumor region samples to relate TCRbeta repertoire diversity to the local molecular phenotype. Repertoires from technical replicates were highly reproducible, with mean shared-clone rates roughly 0.89 and correlation coefficients above 0.95. TCRbeta repertoire sequencing covered roughly 35 specimens from 5 patients: around 25 tumor regions, 5 adjacent noncancerous liver tissues and 5 peripheral blood samples. For each liver tumor, the study sampled five regions along with adjacent normal tissue and blood, and applied TCRbeta repertoire sequencing, expression microarrays and whole-exome sequencing. Roughly 3.5 to 7.13 million productive TCRbeta reads were obtained per sample, and no significant difference in read depth was found between tissue types. The tumors of the five patients were staged as T1-T3 N0M0, with maximum diameters ranging from about 4 to 10 cm. General findings and caveats noted by the study authors: Because only the TCR beta chain was sequenced and unpaired alpha chains were not captured, true repertoire diversity is likely underestimated. Comparison of CD4+ and CD8+ T cell repertoires was precluded by the use of bulk unsorted samples. Only about 7.5-25% of top clones were found in all five regions of a tumor, suggesting spatial heterogeneity of tumor-infiltrating T cells. The study included only a few patients, and the authors note findings should be validated in a larger study. Repertoire overlap was higher between tumor regions (mean around 36%) than tumor-adjacent (17%) or tumor-blood (14%) pairs, consistent with antigen-driven expansion. The top 250 clones made up a significantly larger repertoire fraction in tumors than in blood (p = 0.039).

Comment on this clonotype: The antigen this receptor binds is unknown. Here the CDR3 omits its conserved ending phenylalanine or tryptophan, so a read error is the likely source.

TCRbeta-specific cDNA was reverse-transcribed from about 520 ng total RNA using a constant-region primer and ProtoScript II reverse transcriptase. TCRbeta libraries were built with three nested multiplex PCR rounds, a slightly modified ARM-PCR procedure. The first two PCR rounds used multiplex TRBV1-TRBV30 forward primers with a Cbeta reverse primer, each for about 11 cycles. Sample barcodes and Illumina adapters were added in a final 25-cycle PCR using Deep VentR polymerase. Before sequencing, amplicons of 200-500 bp were gel-purified using a QIAquick gel extraction kit. TCRbeta amplicons were sequenced on an Illumina HiSeq 2500 with 250-bp paired-end reads. As for how the authors treated the data: Reads were quality-trimmed with Trimmomatic v0.33, and paired reads were merged with FLASH v1.2.11 to recover full CDR3 sequences. V, D and J germline segments were assigned to the rearranged TCRbeta sequences using MiGEC v1.2.1b. Clonotype statistics and Shannon-Wiener diversity indices were computed with VDJtools v1.0.0. To cut down on sampling bias, every analysis after diversity analysis relied on just the 250 most abundant clonotypes from each sample. The raw public data were reprocessed by TCRdb itself: fastp quality trimming at Q25, MiXCR clonotype calling, in-frame beta chains only. For every CDR3 protein sequence, its rows merge into one entry that carries the most common genes and DNA. These V and J calls are TCRdb output, not the study's own analysis. The sample table holds some 120,000 distinct CDR3 sequences, of which 55% to 75% were seen once. The ten largest clonotypes hold about a tenth of the sample.

Without any cell sorting, total RNA and DNA were extracted together from about 20-30 mg of bulk tissue using the AllPrep DNA/RNA mini kit. Roughly five patients with histopathologically diagnosed primary liver carcinoma underwent surgical resection in China between late 2015 and March 2016. Patients had chronic HBV infection and were treatment-naive at sampling. Five spatially separated regions were sampled from each tumor: the superior, inferior, left-lateral and right-lateral poles, plus the tumor centre. According to histology, viable tumor cells made up more than 85% of every tumor sample. Fresh tumor and adjacent tissue pieces were bisected, with one half stored in RNAlater at -80 degrees C and the other half sent for histology. The CDR3 is 13 residues long, counting both termini. Only the CDR3 DNA is retained, 39 bases long and in frame from the first base. Based on the germline V gene, the CDR1 and CDR2 sequences are SNHLY and FYNNEI.

The V gene is TRBV2 and the J gene is TRBJ2-7; a tentative D call is TRBD1 (5 bases match). The sequence came from an older woman with primary liver carcinoma and hepatitis B virus infection. Input material: liver tumor tissue from sampling region 1. Explained via the paper, the cell subset or site label denotes: tumor region T1, superior pole. The nucleotide sequence reads as follows: TGTGTCAGCAGTGTCACAGGCTACTACGAGCAGTACCTC. Its coded protein is CVSSVTGYYEQYL.